This T cell receptor (beta chain) came from a study of blood T cells in healthy people across ages (dated by TCRdb to between 2015 and 2016). For the study in its entirety: In model experiments, template switching captured roughly one uniquely barcoded TCR beta cDNA molecule for every two T cells. Using deep sequencing normalized with unique cDNA molecular identifiers, the study measured how TCR beta repertoire diversity changes with age. The donors were divided into four age groups: young (average roughly 17 years), middle-aged (over 35), aged (under 70) and long-lived (roughly 86). To avoid experimental bias, donors of different ages were distributed randomly across sequencing lanes. The study analyzed two additional independent replicas of 1 million unique cDNA reads from the same blood draw for two donors, one aged 18 to 30 and one aged 80 or older. Findings and caveats that apply to the study as a whole: As age increased, observed TCR beta diversity per million T cells dropped in a roughly linear way, and a significant reduction was already evident by age around 41. Compared with the aged group, the long-lived group had more naive CD4+ T cells, fewer expanded clones and increased TCR diversity, suggesting age selection. There was a strong correlation between observed TCR beta diversity and the percentage of naive T cells measured by flow cytometry. Because the CMV infection status of the donors was unknown, age-related changes in expanded clonotypes may potentially have been confounded. Estimates of total diversity based on one million sequenced T cells were regarded as lower bounds and as underestimates. Since profiling was done on bulk unsorted PBMCs, naive and antigen-experienced compartments could not be conclusively compared.

Taken from the germline V gene, the CDR1 and CDR2 loops are KGHSH and LQKENI. Its CDR3 holds 12 amino acids, cysteine through phenylalanine. Just the 36-base CDR3 DNA is kept, in frame starting at base 1. Deletion took 6 bases off V and 5 bases off J, with a span of 10 bases between the germline ends. Systemically healthy Caucasian individuals from Russia, over 30 in total and aged about 6 to 100 years, were included as donors. Each donor gave about 11 milliliters of peripheral blood, drawn into EDTA-treated Vacutainer tubes. PBMCs were isolated by Ficoll-Paque density-gradient centrifugation, with at least 7 million obtained per sample. Trizol reagent was used to extract total RNA from PBMCs, with at least 6 micrograms per sample. For every donor, flow cytometry on a PBMC aliquot measured the percentage of naive CD45RAhigh/CD27high T cells. This clonotype occurred many times. Its antigen is still unknown. The input lacks base qualities; no much larger clone sits a single base away.

Library preparation used 5' RACE. Sequenced on an Illumina HiSeq 2500. The second PCR ran for roughly 6 to 11 cycles and used a J-beta primer mix along with a sample-barcoded 5' primer. Each TCR beta cDNA molecule received a unique molecular identifier from a template-switch 5' adaptor carrying 12 random nucleotides. At least 2.5 million CDR3-containing paired-end reads were obtained from each sample. The Mint cDNA synthesis kit, primed by a TRBC-specific oligonucleotide, was used to synthesize first-strand cDNA from all RNA. Following uracil-DNA glycosylase treatment, all cDNA underwent a first 18-cycle PCR with the universal primers M1SS and BC2_uni_R. The original methods were these. For normalization, 1 million high-quality reads, each with a distinct molecular identifier, were randomly selected from each sample. Reads with shared molecular identifiers were discarded instead of being binned into consensus sequences. MiTCR, with a Q25 quality threshold and the strictest error-elimination algorithm, was used for CDR3 identification, clonotype clustering and error correction. A nonparametric unseen species model using Euler transformation provided a lower-bound estimate of total TCR beta diversity. TCRdb trimmed public reads at Q25 via fastp, called clones via MiXCR and kept in-frame beta chains. Every entry covers one CDR3 protein and lists the most common genes and DNA from its rows. These V and J calls rely on TCRdb rather than the paper's analysis. Within this sample are just over 1 million distinct CDR3 sequences, with 35% to 55% of them counted one time only. In total, the top ten clones hold approximately 17% of the sample.

The receptor was isolated from an older woman in good health. Sequencing was done on a sample of blood. The sequence links TRBV18 to TRBJ2-5; the D gene identity is not certain. The DNA sequence is as follows: TGTGCCAGCTCGCAAAATAAGGAGACCCAGTACTTC. It codes for CASSQNKETQYF. The full variable domain, with segments outside the CDR3 supplied by the reference TRBV18 and TRBJ2-5 proteins, appears as NAGVMQNPRHLVRRRGQEARLRCSPMKGHSHVYWYRQLPEEGLKFMVYLQKENIIDESGMPKERFSAEFPKEGPSILRIQQVVRGDSAAYFCASSQNKETQYFGPGTRLLVL.